There are many counts of the clone carrying this T cell receptor beta chain. The sample comes from a study of blood T cell repertoires in COVID-19. The repertoire was sequenced with immunoSEQ multiplex PCR; TCRdb's copy has only in-frame clones and lacks some. The sample shows about 170,000 clones, roughly 83% of them seen only once. CDR3 length equals 15 residues. Per the germline V gene, CDR1 is SGHRS and CDR2 is YFSETQ. V was pared by 0 bases and J by 0 bases, with 9 bases between. This clonotype originated in an elderly woman with active or convalescent COVID-19. The material sequenced was peripheral blood. The chain carries TRBV5-1 and TRBJ1-1; D gene unclear. The chain's CDR3 is CASSLESRMNTEAFF. In nucleotides, the CDR3 is TGCGCCAGCAGCTTGGAGAGCAGGATGAACACTGAAGCTTTCTTT.